One sample yielded the 32 T cell receptor beta chains listed below, sequenced in a study of blood T cell repertoires in COVID-19. The repertoire was sequenced with immunoSEQ multiplex PCR; TCRdb's copy has only in-frame clones and lacks some. Of 200,000 to 250,000 clones listed, more than 75% are singletons. The sample was peripheral blood. These receptor sequences come from a man of 80 years or more with acute or convalescent COVID-19.

The chain recombines TRBV7-2 with TRBJ2-7; 7 positions agree with TRBD1. CDR3 length: 14 residues. Germline CDR1 reads SGHTA; CDR2 reads FQGNSA. V dropped 5 bases and J dropped 2; count of bases not matched to a gene: 6. The CDR3 nucleotides are TGTGCCAGCAGCGCCCGGGACAGTGCCTACGAGCAGTACTTC. Translated, it gives CASSARDSAYEQYF.

The chain is built from TRBV7-3 and TRBJ2-3; TRBD2 agrees at 16 bases. The CDR3 loop spans 20 amino acids. With 1 base clipped from V and 2 bases from J, the junction kept 9 bases outside the gene matches. Germline V gives CDR1 SGHTA, CDR2 FQGTGA. The CDR3 DNA follows: TGTGCCAGCAGCTTAATGGGGACTAGCGGGAGGGGCCTCCTCACAGATACGCAGTATTTT. Its protein product is CASSLMGTSGRGLLTDTQYF. Full variable domain (outside the CDR3, taken from reference TRBV7-3 and TRBJ2-3): GAGVSQTPSNKVTEKGKYVELRCDPISGHTALYWYRQSLGQGPEFLIYFQGTGAADDSGLPNDRFFAVRPEGSVSTLKIQRTERGDSAVYLCASSLMGTSGRGLLTDTQYFGPGTRLTVL.

This chain connects TRBV19 to TRBJ1-1; D unclear. Germline V gene lookup returns CDR1 LNHDA and CDR2 SQIVND (reference sequence). Trimming pared 4 bases from V and 2 bases from J, leaving 11 bases between. CDR3 length: 14 amino acids. DNA for the CDR3: TGTGCCAGTAGTAAAGGACGGGGAAACACTGAAGCTTTCTTT. As protein: CASSKGRGNTEAFF.

The rearrangement uses TRBV5-1 and TRBJ2-1; the match to TRBD2 covers 11 bases. Germline CDR1 reads SGHRS; CDR2 reads YFSETQ. After removal of 8 bases from V and 7 bases from J, the junction contained 11 bases not matched to a gene. This CDR3 region has 15 residues. The CDR3, as DNA: TGCGCCAGTTCAATAATTGTAGCGGGAGGGAATGAGCAGTTCTTC. This codes for CASSIIVAGGNEQFF.

The rearrangement uses TRBV2 and TRBJ1-5; possibly TRBD1 for D (6 bases). The CDR3 totals 14 residues. Germline CDR1 and CDR2: SNHLY and FYNNEI. V gave up 7 bases and J gave up 2 bases, with 12 bases separating them. The chain's CDR3 is CASKAGAGNQPQHF. CDR3 in DNA: TGTGCCAGCAAGGCAGGGGCCGGCAATCAGCCCCAGCATTTT.

CDR3 sequence: CASSLVGTSENNEQFF. CDR3 nucleotides: TGTGCCAGCAGCTTAGTTGGGACTAGCGAAAACAATGAGCAGTTCTTC. The chain carries TRBV7-2 and TRBJ2-1, with 10 bases lining up with TRBD2. V was clipped by 1 base and J by 5 bases; unmatched bases: 5. The CDR3 length is 16 residues. Germline V gives CDR1 SGHTA, CDR2 FQGNSA. Full variable domain (missing parts from reference TRBV7-2 and TRBJ2-1): GAGVSQSPSNKVTEKGKDVELRCDPISGHTALYWYRQSLGQGLEFLIYFQGNSAPDKSGLPSDRFSAERTGGSVSTLTIQRTQQEDSAVYLCASSLVGTSENNEQFFGPGTRLTVL.

The chain carries TRBV6-5 and TRBJ2-7; D gene ambiguous. This CDR3 contains 11 residues. Germline CDR1 is MNHEY and CDR2 is SVGAGI. V gave up 5 bases and J gave up 12 bases, with 14 bases separating them. The CDR3 bases are TGTGCCAGCAGTCACGGTTCGGTCGGGTACGTC. Protein: CASSHGSVGYV.

This chain links TRBV11-2 with TRBJ2-7; no definite D call. Germline V gene lookup returns CDR1 SGHAT and CDR2 FQNNGV. The CDR3 is 15 residues long. Trimming pared 1 base from V and 7 bases from J, leaving 17 bases between. The CDR3 loop reads CASSLGLTPAEEQYV. The CDR3 nucleotides read TGTGCCAGCAGCTTAGGTCTGACTCCGGCTGAAGAGCAGTACGTC.

This clone was counted a single time. The chain carries TRBV10-1 and TRBJ2-1; D might be TRBD2 (5 bases). Trimming took off 6 bases at V and 3 bases at J, with 12 bases between the two ends. Germline V gene lookup returns CDR1 WNHNN and CDR2 SYGVQD (reference sequence). The CDR3 is 14 amino acids. The chain's CDR3 is CASSEPGVYNEQFF. The CDR3 coding sequence is TGCGCCAGCAGCGAACCCGGGGTCTACAATGAGCAGTTCTTC.

The chain combines TRBV18 with TRBJ1-4; D possibly corresponds to TRBD1 (6 bases). The CDR3 loop spans 15 amino acids. Trimming left V 5 bases short and J 7 bases short, with 17 bases between. Germline assignment: CDR1 KGHSH and CDR2 LQKENI. The CDR3 nucleotides read TGTGCCAGCTCAACCTCACAGGGTTTTAGTGAAAAACTGTTTTTT. Its translation is CASSTSQGFSEKLFF.

This clone was seen more than once but under ten times. V and J are TRBV3-1 (or the pseudogene TRBV3-2) and TRBJ2-7; TRBD1 agrees at 9 bases. The CDR3 has 14 amino acids. Germline assignment: CDR1 LGHDT and CDR2 YNNKEL (reference sequence). J was trimmed by 1 base and V by 8 bases; bases with no gene match: 6. The CDR3 loop is CASRPGTGSYEQYF. CDR3 DNA sequence: TGTGCCAGCCGTCCCGGGACAGGGTCCTACGAGCAGTACTTC.

The gene calls are TRBV6-2 or TRBV6-3 and TRBJ2-7; possible D gene TRBD1, 6 bases. Germline V CDR1 and CDR2: MNHEY, SVGEGT. The V end was cut by 5 bases, the J end by 0 bases, with 14 bases between. The CDR3 has 15 residues. As DNA, the CDR3 is TGTGCCAGCAGTACTCCTAACAGGGACTCCTACGAGCAGTACGTC. This translates into CASSTPNRDSYEQYV.

This clone occurred once. The V and J genes are TRBV6-5 and TRBJ1-3; 7 bases line up with TRBD1. Germline V gene data show CDR1 as MNHEY and CDR2 as SVGAGI. V lost 3 bases, J lost 0 bases, and 2 bases stayed unmatched. CDR3 length equals 15 residues. The CDR3 DNA sequence: TGTGCCAGCAGTTATGGGACAGACTCTGGAAACACCATATATTTT. This gives the protein CASSYGTDSGNTIYF.

V usage is TRBV6-5 and J usage is TRBJ1-2; 9 bases fit TRBD1. The germline V gene has CDR1 MNHEY and CDR2 SVGAGI. The CDR3 contains 16 residues. The V and J ends lost 4 bases and 11 bases, in that order; junction bases with no gene match: 17. The CDR3 loop reads CASSLGTGHVLTGYTF. In nucleotides, the CDR3 is TGTGCCAGCAGTTTGGGGACAGGGCACGTACTAACTGGGTACACCTTC.

The J gene is TRBJ1-2, the V gene TRBV11-2; no clear D gene. This CDR3 is built from 14 residues. Trimming took 1 base from V and 7 from J, leaving 13 bases between them. From germline, CDR1 is SGHAT and CDR2 FQNNGV. The CDR3 here is CASSLGEGRGGYTF. Here the CDR3 DNA reads TGTGCCAGCAGCTTAGGTGAAGGGAGAGGTGGCTACACCTTC.

The V gene is TRBV6-4, the J gene TRBJ1-6; D ambiguous. The V end was cut by 11 bases, the J end by 5 bases, with 22 bases between. Germline V gives CDR1 MRHNA, CDR2 SNTAGT. This CDR3 has 16 amino acids. As DNA, the CDR3 is TGTGCCTCTAAAGGTGTTCGGGATGCCAATAATTCACCCCTCCACTTT. Translation gives CASKGVRDANNSPLHF.

There are a few counts of this clone. This chain joins TRBV6-5 and TRBJ1-6; perhaps TRBD1 as D (6 bases). The V gene's germline CDR1 is MNHEY and CDR2 SVGAGI. This CDR3 spans 15 amino acids. V was trimmed by 4 bases and J by 7 bases, leaving 14 bases between them. CDR3 sequence (DNA): TGTGCCAGCAGTTTACAGGGTATGGGGAATTCACCCCTCCACTTT. Translation: CASSLQGMGNSPLHF.

The chain combines TRBV30 with TRBJ2-7; 11 positions agree with TRBD1. CDR3 length equals 12 residues. The germline CDR1 and CDR2 sequences are GTSNPN and SVGIG (reference sequence). The V segment lost 8 bases and the J segment 5 bases; nucleotides outside the gene matches: 5. CDR3 region: CARRTGGHEQYF. The CDR3 DNA reads as TGTGCCAGACGGACAGGGGGCCACGAGCAGTACTTC. Complete variable domain (other parts from reference TRBV30 and TRBJ2-7): SQTIHQWPATLVQPVGSPLSLECTVEGTSNPNLYWYRQAAGRGLQLLFYSVGIGQISSEVPQNLSASRPQDRQFILSSKKLLLSDSGFYLCARRTGGHEQYFGPGTRLTVT.

This sequence joins TRBV10-3 and TRBJ2-3; TRBD2 agrees at 8 bases. CDR1 is ENHRY, CDR2 SYGVKD, per germline. The junction had 5 bases not matched to a gene; V was cut back by 2 bases and J by 1 base. The CDR3 spans 16 residues. CDR3 nucleotide sequence: TGTGCCATCAGTGAGGCGGGACTAGTGGGCACAGATACGCAGTATTTT. This gives the protein CAISEAGLVGTDTQYF.

V gene TRBV18 combines with J gene TRBJ1-5; a weak D match, TRBD1 (5 bases). Germline V gene data show CDR1 as KGHSH and CDR2 as LQKENI. V dropped 2 bases and J dropped 0 bases, with 8 bases sitting between them. The CDR3 runs to 15 residues. CDR3 DNA sequence: TGTGCCAGCTCACCAACAGGTAATAGCAATCAGCCCCAGCATTTT. It encodes CASSPTGNSNQPQHF.

The chain links TRBV11-2 to TRBJ1-2; D is possibly TRBD1 (6 bases). Between the trimmed V and J ends, which lost 3 bases and 5 bases, there was a span of 16 bases. The CDR3 spans 15 residues. Looked up from germline, CDR1 is SGHAT and CDR2 is FQNNGV. The CDR3 spells CASSFAYGGAYGYTF. Written as DNA, the CDR3 is TGTGCCAGCAGCTTCGCCTACGGGGGGGCGTATGGCTACACCTTC.

The chain has TRBV5-4 and TRBJ2-3; 12 nucleotides align to TRBD2. Germline loops: CDR1 SGHNT, CDR2 YYREEE (reference sequence). Germline trimming cut 4 bases from V and 0 bases from J; bases unmatched to any gene: 15. The CDR3 has 20 residues. The CDR3 coding sequence is TGTGCCAGCAGCCGTTCGACTAGCGGGAGAAGGGGTCGTAGCACAGATACGCAGTATTTT. This sequence encodes CASSRSTSGRRGRSTDTQYF.

The V and J genes are TRBV3-1 (or the pseudogene TRBV3-2) and TRBJ1-4; D is unresolved. Germline V gives CDR1 LGHDT, CDR2 YNNKEL (reference sequence). This CDR3 has 14 residues. Trimming shortened V by 4 bases and J by 12 bases, and 18 bases separated the two germline ends. The CDR3 loop is CASSPRDGRSELFF. CDR3 sequence (DNA): TGTGCCAGCAGCCCACGGGATGGCAGGTCGGAACTGTTTTTT.

In this sample, this clone turned up once. V usage is TRBV24-1 and J usage is TRBJ2-3; 13 bases align to TRBD2. The junction had 7 bases not matched to a gene; V was cut back by 4 bases and J by 4 bases. Looked up from germline, CDR1 is KGHDR and CDR2 is SFDVKD. This CDR3 has 17 residues. The CDR3 DNA reads TGTGCCACCAGTGAACCCGGACTAGCGGGAGTGGCAGATACGCAGTATTTT. The encoded protein is CATSEPGLAGVADTQYF.

This rearrangement joins TRBV7-7 to TRBJ2-3, with 8 bases aligning to TRBD2. Germline V gene sequence: CDR1 SSHAT, CDR2 FNYEAQ (reference sequence). V shed 0 bases and J 4 bases; nucleotides not matched to a gene: 3. CDR3 length: 15 residues. The CDR3 loop reads CASSLAGTRADTQYF. CDR3 coding DNA: TGTGCCAGCAGCTTAGCGGGGACTAGGGCAGATACGCAGTATTTT.

This chain links TRBV6-2 or TRBV6-3 with TRBJ2-7, with 11 bases fitting TRBD1. Germline CDR1 reads MNHEY; CDR2 reads SVGEGT. The trim removed 2 bases at V and 4 bases at J, leaving 1 base unmatched. This CDR3 has 14 amino acids. This chain's CDR3 is CASSYRDRGYEQYF. CDR3 nucleotides: TGTGCCAGCAGTTACCGGGACAGGGGGTACGAGCAGTACTTC.

The chain carries TRBV7-2 and TRBJ2-2, with 8 nucleotides matching TRBD2. The CDR3 consists of 15 residues. Looked up from germline, CDR1 is SGHTA and CDR2 is FQGNSA. V was pared by 3 bases and J by 3 bases, with 3 bases of the junction left unmatched. The CDR3 sequence is CASSFRAGDTGELFF. Here the CDR3 DNA reads TGTGCCAGCAGCTTCCGAGCGGGAGACACCGGGGAGCTGTTTTTT.

The chain has TRBV6-5 and TRBJ2-1; 10 positions match TRBD2. Germline-derived CDR1 and CDR2 are MNHEY and SVGAGI. The CDR3 consists of 15 residues. V shed 8 bases, J shed 9 bases, and the junction held 13 bases outside the gene matches. CDR3 nucleotide sequence: TGTGCCAGCCGGGCTCCGGGACTAGCGTATAGTGAGCAGTTCTTC. Its translation: CASRAPGLAYSEQFF.

The chain links TRBV5-1 to TRBJ1-6; D may be TRBD1 (6 bases). Per the germline V gene, CDR1 is SGHRS and CDR2 is YFSETQ. V was cut by 5 bases and J by 10 bases, with 10 bases left in between. The CDR3 spans 12 residues. The DNA for the CDR3 is TGCGCCAGCAGTACAGGGACCTCACCCCTCCACTTT. It codes for CASSTGTSPLHF.

Note on this clone: Compared with germline, one end of the junction differs, possibly owing to a read error. J is TRBJ2-7 and V is TRBV10-1; 9 bases agree with TRBD1. The CDR3 sequence is 13 residues long. CDR1 WNHNN and CDR2 SYGVQD come from the germline V gene (reference sequence). Here the CDR3 DNA reads TGCGCCAGCAGTCCCGACAGGGGGTACGTGCAGTACTTC. Translating gives CASSPDRGYVQYF.

The gene calls are TRBV11-3 and TRBJ1-2; 9 bases map to TRBD1. With 5 bases clipped from V and 4 bases from J, the junction kept 5 bases outside the gene matches. Germline V gene lookup returns CDR1 SGHNT and CDR2 YENEEA. The CDR3 covers 14 residues. CDR3 sequence reads: CASSPGQGTYGYTF. In DNA, the CDR3 is TGTGCCAGCAGCCCTGGACAGGGGACCTATGGCTACACCTTC.

The chain has TRBV3-1 (or the pseudogene TRBV3-2) and TRBJ1-6; 8 bases agree with TRBD1. Per the germline V gene, CDR1 is LGHDT and CDR2 is YNNKEL (reference sequence). The CDR3 has 14 amino acids. Trimming at V came to 1 base and at J to 10 bases, leaving 3 bases not matched to a gene. The CDR3 here is CASSQVRDRSPLHF. CDR3 nucleotides: TGTGCCAGCAGCCAAGTCCGGGACAGGTCACCCCTCCACTTT.